This T cell receptor beta chain was found in a study of T cells in narcolepsy (dated by TCRdb to 2016 to 2018). A note on the overall study: Patients with narcolepsy type 1 or type 2 (NT1, NT2) and healthy control donors were enrolled in the study. The study used TCR Vbeta sequencing to track clonotypes in blood and CSF while looking for autoreactive T cells in narcolepsy patients that target self-antigens of hypocretin neurons (hypocretin, TRIB2). The full study reports these points: Plots comparing CSF and blood CD4+ T cell clonotypes from the same patient highlighted HCRT-specific and TRIB2-specific autoreactive clonotypes. Autoreactive clonotypes were reported to be detected serially in the blood of the same patients and of different patients, but not in the blood of healthy controls. No sequences matching autoreactive T cell clones were present in some of the blood memory CD4+ repertoires from patients and controls. Patients and controls had similar numbers of sequenced blood memory CD4+ clonotypes, with averages of about 39,494 in patients and over 30,000 in controls.

Notes on this clone: Its cognate antigen has yet to be identified. Per-base quality was not reported, and no clone a single base away is much larger than it.

Relative to germline, V is missing 7 bases and J is missing 1 base, with 9 bases of the junction outside any gene match. CDR1 MNHNY and CDR2 SVGAGI are derived from the germline V gene (reference sequence). Taken from cysteine to phenylalanine, the CDR3 has 15 residues. The only DNA kept is the CDR3, 45 bases in frame from the first base. For TCR Vbeta sequencing, memory CD4+ T cells were sorted ex vivo from the peripheral blood of both healthy controls and narcolepsy patients. Libraries were constructed by the immunoSEQ multiplex PCR assay. The clones in this table, taken by TCRdb from immuneACCESS, are in-frame only. Not every clone is retained; where verified, under half of the shortfall comes from an unresolved V gene, and the cause of the rest is unknown. This sample comprises 20,000 to 30,000 clones, 55% to 65% of them detected only once. The leading ten clones occupy roughly 12% of the sample.

The sequence links TRBV6-6 to TRBJ1-1; 7 central nucleotides agree with TRBD1. Sequenced input: memory (CD45RA-) CD4+ T cells from blood. The meaning of the sample's cell subset or site label: memory T cells sorted ex vivo from peripheral blood. This TCR derives from a human donor in good health. The DNA is as follows: TGTGCCAGCACCGGGACAGCGAACCGGAACACTGAAGCTTTCTTT. It codes for CASTGTANRNTEAFF.